The 8 T cell receptor beta chains given below trace back to one sample, sequenced in a study of OX40 agonist ivuxolimab in advanced cancers. Sequenced by immunoSEQ multiplex PCR; TCRdb stores in-frame clones only, minus some. The sample has about 51,000 clones, 84% seen once. The specimen comprised CD4+ or CD8+ T cells sorted from blood, sampled in a trial of the OX40 agonist ivuxolimab. These receptors were obtained from an adult with an advanced solid tumor such as melanoma, head and neck, liver or kidney cancer.

This sequence joins TRBV15 and TRBJ2-1, with TRBD2 matching over 8 bases. The V and J ends lost 5 bases and 8 bases, in that order; junction bases with no gene match: 11. CDR1 is LNHNV and CDR2 is YYDKDF in the germline V gene (reference sequence). The CDR3 is 15 amino acids. The chain's CDR3 is CATSGRTGGRDEQFF. CDR3 DNA sequence: TGTGCCACCAGCGGCCGGACGGGGGGGCGGGATGAGCAGTTCTTC.

V usage is TRBV2 and J usage is TRBJ1-6; unclear D gene. This CDR3 has 14 amino acids. Germline V CDR1 and CDR2: SNHLY, FYNNEI. The germline V and J ends were trimmed by 6 bases and 10 bases, with 16 bases remaining between them. The chain's CDR3 is CASRSVGGRSPLHF. In DNA form, the CDR3 reads TGTGCCAGCAGATCCGTGGGCGGGCGCTCACCCCTCCACTTT.

This clone was counted only a few times. Other DNA variants within this sample encode the same CDR3. This chain connects TRBV19 to TRBJ1-1, with D maybe TRBD1 (5 bases). V dropped 9 bases and J dropped 0 bases, with 14 bases sitting between them. The CDR3 contains 14 residues. Germline lookup yields CDR1 LNHDA and CDR2 SQIVND (reference sequence). This CDR3 is CASKPREMNTEAFF. For the CDR3, the DNA is TGTGCCAGCAAACCCAGGGAGATGAACACTGAAGCTTTCTTT.

This clone was counted once. The chain recombines TRBV7-2 with TRBJ2-5; 10 bases agree with TRBD2. Trimming removed 0 bases from V and 5 bases from J; junction bases left unmatched: 6. CDR3 length: 16 residues. Germline V gives CDR1 SGHTA, CDR2 FQGNSA. Here the CDR3 reads CASSLASGGASETQYF. For the CDR3, the DNA is TGTGCCAGCAGCTTAGCGAGCGGGGGGGCGTCGGAGACCCAGTACTTC.

This chain links TRBV7-6 with TRBJ1-1; a possible D gene is TRBD1 (5 bases). Germline V gene data show CDR1 as SGHVS and CDR2 as FNYEAQ. CDR3 size: 15 residues. Trimming removed 2 bases at V and 1 base at J, with 11 bases between. CDR3 region: CASSLWEGPNTEAFF. CDR3 bases: TGTGCCAGCAGCTTATGGGAGGGACCGAACACTGAAGCTTTCTTT. The full variable domain, its missing parts supplied by reference TRBV7-6 and TRBJ1-1, is GAGVSQSPRYKVTKRGQDVALRCDPISGHVSLYWYRQALGQGPEFLTYFNYEAQQDKSGLPNDRFSAERPEGSISTLTIQRTEQRDSAMYRCASSLWEGPNTEAFFGQGTRLTVV.

The rearrangement uses TRBV5-1 and TRBJ1-6; possible D gene TRBD1, 5 bases. Trimming took 3 bases from V and 7 from J, leaving 14 bases between them. The CDR3 totals 15 residues. Germline V gene data show CDR1 as SGHRS and CDR2 as YFSETQ. The CDR3: CASSWGREVNSPLHF. Written as DNA, the CDR3 is TGCGCCAGCAGCTGGGGGAGGGAGGTGAATTCACCCCTCCACTTT.

This clone was counted a few times. This sequence joins TRBV7-6 and TRBJ1-4, with D perhaps matching TRBD1 (6 bases). V lost 1 base to trimming and J lost 0 bases, with 9 bases between them. This CDR3 contains 16 residues. Germline V gene lookup returns CDR1 SGHVS and CDR2 FNYEAQ. The CDR3 protein is CASSLGRQATNEKLFF. The CDR3 DNA reads TGTGCCAGCAGCTTAGGGAGACAGGCAACTAATGAAAAACTGTTTTTT.

The V and J genes are TRBV4-1 and TRBJ1-2, with a weak D call TRBD1 (5 bases). The CDR3 is 15 amino acids. The germline gives CDR1 MGHRA, CDR2 YSYEKL. V lost 0 bases, J lost 4 bases, and 12 bases lay in between. The DNA of the CDR3 is TGCGCCAGCAGCCAAGATGGGGGTTTGGGCTATGGCTACACCTTC. As protein: CASSQDGGLGYGYTF.